The T cell receptor (beta chain) described here comes from a study of shared clonotypes between healthy human individuals. Study-level points and caveats: Researchers sampled blood only, noting tissue repertoires likely differ.

As regards this clone: Its target is not known.

The CDR3 consists of 15 residues. V lost 4 bases, J lost 4 bases, and 4 bases stayed unmatched. Looked up from germline, CDR1 is SGHRS and CDR2 is YFSETQ. When replicate PCRs were run on sorted subsets, they used around 200 ng DNA, some 33,000 T cell genomes. Using immunoSEQ multiplex PCR, the repertoire was profiled, and TCRdb retains in-frame clones only, with some absent. The sample holds around 700,000 clones; around 72% are singletons and the top ten take approximately 1.8%. The clonotype comes from a woman aged 25 to 45 in good health. The chain couples TRBV5-1 to TRBJ2-5; 13 bases map to TRBD2. What was sequenced was memory CD4+ T cells sorted from blood. This sample's subset: CD45RA-negative fraction. CDR3 protein: CASSAGLAGTETQYF. The DNA of the CDR3 is TGCGCCAGCAGCGCGGGACTAGCGGGAACAGAGACCCAGTACTTC.